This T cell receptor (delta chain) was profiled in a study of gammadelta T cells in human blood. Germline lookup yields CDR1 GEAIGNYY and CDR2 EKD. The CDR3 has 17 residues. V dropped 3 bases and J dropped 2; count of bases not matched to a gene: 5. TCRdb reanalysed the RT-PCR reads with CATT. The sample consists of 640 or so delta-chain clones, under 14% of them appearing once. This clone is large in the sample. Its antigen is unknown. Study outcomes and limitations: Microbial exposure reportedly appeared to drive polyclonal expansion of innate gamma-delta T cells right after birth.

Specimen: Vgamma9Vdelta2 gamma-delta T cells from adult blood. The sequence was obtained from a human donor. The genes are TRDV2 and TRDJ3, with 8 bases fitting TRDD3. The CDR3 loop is CACDPTGGPWDTRQMFF. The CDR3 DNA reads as TGTGCCTGTGACCCGACTGGGGGCCCCTGGGACACCCGACAGATGTTTTTC.